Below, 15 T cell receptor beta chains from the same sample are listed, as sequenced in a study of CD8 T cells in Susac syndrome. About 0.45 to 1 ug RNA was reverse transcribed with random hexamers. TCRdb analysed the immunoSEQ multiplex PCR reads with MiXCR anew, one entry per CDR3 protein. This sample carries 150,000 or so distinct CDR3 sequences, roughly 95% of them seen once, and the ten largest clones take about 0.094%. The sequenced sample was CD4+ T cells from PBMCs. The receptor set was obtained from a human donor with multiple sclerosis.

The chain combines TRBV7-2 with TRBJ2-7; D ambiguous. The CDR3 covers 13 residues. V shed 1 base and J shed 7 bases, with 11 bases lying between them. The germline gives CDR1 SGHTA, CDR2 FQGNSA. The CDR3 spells CASSLELFGEQYF. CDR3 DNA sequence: TGTGCCAGCAGCTTAGAATTGTTCGGGGAGCAGTACTTC.

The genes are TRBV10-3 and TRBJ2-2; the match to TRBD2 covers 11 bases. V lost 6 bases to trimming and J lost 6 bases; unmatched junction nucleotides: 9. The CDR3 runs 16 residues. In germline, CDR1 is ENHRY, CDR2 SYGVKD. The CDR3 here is CAISGLLAGVPGELFF. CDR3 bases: TGTGCCATCAGCGGTTTACTAGCGGGAGTTCCCGGGGAGCTGTTTTTT.

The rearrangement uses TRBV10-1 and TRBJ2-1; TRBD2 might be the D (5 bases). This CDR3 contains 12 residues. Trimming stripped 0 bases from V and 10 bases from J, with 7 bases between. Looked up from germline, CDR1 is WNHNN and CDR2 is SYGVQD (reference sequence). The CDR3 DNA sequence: TGCGCCAGCAGTGAGTCCTCGGGGGAGCAGTTCTTC. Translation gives CASSESSGEQFF.

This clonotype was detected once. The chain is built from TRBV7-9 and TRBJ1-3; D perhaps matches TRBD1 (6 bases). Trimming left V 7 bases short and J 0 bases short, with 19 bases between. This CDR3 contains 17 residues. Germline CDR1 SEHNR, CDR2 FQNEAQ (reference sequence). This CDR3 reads CASTIGGDTNSGNTIYF. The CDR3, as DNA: TGTGCCAGCACCATCGGGGGGGACACAAACTCTGGAAACACCATATATTTT.

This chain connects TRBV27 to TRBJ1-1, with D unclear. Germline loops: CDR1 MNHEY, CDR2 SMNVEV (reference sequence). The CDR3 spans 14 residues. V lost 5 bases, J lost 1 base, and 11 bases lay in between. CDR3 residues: CASSPRPRNTEAFF. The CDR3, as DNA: TGTGCCAGCAGTCCTAGACCCAGGAACACTGAAGCTTTCTTT.

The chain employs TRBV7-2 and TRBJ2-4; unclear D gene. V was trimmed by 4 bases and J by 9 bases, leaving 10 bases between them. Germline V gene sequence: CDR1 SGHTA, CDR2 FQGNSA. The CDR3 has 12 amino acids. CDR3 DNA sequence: TGTGCCAGCAGCTCGGATTCAGCCATTCAGTACTTC. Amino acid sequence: CASSSDSAIQYF.

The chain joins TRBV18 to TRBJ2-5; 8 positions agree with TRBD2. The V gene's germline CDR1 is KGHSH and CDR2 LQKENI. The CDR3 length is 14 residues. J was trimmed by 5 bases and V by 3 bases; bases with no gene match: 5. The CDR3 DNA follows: TGTGCCAGCTCACCCAGCGGGGGCAAGGAGACCCAGTACTTC. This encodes CASSPSGGKETQYF.

The CDR3 spells CASSPPGRGETQYF. The CDR3 DNA reads as TGTGCCAGTAGCCCCCCGGGCAGGGGAGAGACCCAGTACTTC. V and J are TRBV19 and TRBJ2-5; D is perhaps TRBD1 (6 bases). This CDR3 spans 14 amino acids. V lost 6 bases and J 4 bases, leaving 15 bases between the germline ends. Germline assignment: CDR1 LNHDA and CDR2 SQIVND (reference sequence).

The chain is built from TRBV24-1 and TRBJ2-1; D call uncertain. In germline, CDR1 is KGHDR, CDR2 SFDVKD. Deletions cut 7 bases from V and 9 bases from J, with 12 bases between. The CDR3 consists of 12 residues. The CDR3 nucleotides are TGTGCCACCAGCCTTGCGAGTGGTGAGCAGTTCTTC. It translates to CATSLASGEQFF.

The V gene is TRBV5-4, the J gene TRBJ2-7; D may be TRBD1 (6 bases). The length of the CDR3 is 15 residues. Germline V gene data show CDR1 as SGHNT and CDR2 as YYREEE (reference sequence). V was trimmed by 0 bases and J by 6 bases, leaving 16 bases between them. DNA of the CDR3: TGTGCCAGCAGCTTGGTTCAGGGGATCCTCTCCGAGCAGTACTTC. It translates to CASSLVQGILSEQYF.

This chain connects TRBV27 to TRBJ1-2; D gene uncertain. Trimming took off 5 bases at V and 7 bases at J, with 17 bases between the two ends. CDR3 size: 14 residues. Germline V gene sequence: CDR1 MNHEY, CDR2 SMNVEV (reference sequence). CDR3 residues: CASSRPAGAGGYTF. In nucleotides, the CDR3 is TGTGCCAGCAGTCGGCCCGCGGGAGCGGGTGGCTACACCTTC.

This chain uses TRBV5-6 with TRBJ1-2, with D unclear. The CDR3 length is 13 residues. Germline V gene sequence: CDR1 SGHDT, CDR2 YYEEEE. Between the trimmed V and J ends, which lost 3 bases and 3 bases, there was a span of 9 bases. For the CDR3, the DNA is TGTGCCAGCAGCTCTGATACTGACTATGGCTACACCTTC. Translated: CASSSDTDYGYTF. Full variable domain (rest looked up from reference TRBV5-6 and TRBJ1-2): DAGVTQSPTHLIKTRGQQVTLRCSPKSGHDTVSWYQQALGQGPQFIFQYYEEEERQRGNFPDRFSGHQFPNYSSELNVNALLLGDSALYLCASSSDTDYGYTFGSGTRLTVV.

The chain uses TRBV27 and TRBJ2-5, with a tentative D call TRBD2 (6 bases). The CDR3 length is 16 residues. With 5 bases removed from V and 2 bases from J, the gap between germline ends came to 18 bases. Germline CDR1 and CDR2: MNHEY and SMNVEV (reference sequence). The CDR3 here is CASSRSYGTPQETQYF. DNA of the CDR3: TGTGCCAGCAGTCGATCCTACGGGACTCCACAAGAGACCCAGTACTTC.

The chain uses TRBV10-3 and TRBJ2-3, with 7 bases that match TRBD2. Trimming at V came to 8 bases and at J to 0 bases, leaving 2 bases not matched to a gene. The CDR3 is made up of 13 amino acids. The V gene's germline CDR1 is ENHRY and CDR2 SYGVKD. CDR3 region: CAIDSGSTDTQYF. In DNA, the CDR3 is TGTGCCATCGATAGCGGGAGCACAGATACGCAGTATTTT.

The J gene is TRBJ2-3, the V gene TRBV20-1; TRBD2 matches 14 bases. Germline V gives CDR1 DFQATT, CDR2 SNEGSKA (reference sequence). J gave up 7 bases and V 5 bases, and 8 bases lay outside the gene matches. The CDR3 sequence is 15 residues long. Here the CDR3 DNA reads TGCAGTGCTGGACTAGCGGGGGGATCCCTCTATACGCAGTATTTT. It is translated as CSAGLAGGSLYTQYF.